This T cell receptor beta chain was observed in a study of identical twins. Findings and caveats of the study: Zero-insertion analyses might be partly confounded by invariant T cells like MAIT and iNKT.

TCRdb called the 5' RACE reads again in MiXCR, with one record for every CDR3 protein. This sample yields 540,000 or so distinct CDR3 sequences, of which about a fifth are seen a single time; 0.48% belongs to the top ten. Among all donors, each was a healthy Caucasian. The CDR3 has 12 amino acids. Germline V gives CDR1 SQVTM, CDR2 ANQGSEA. V lost 3 bases to trimming and J lost 6 bases; unmatched junction nucleotides: 0. Regarding this clonotype: The antigen is undetermined.

This sample also appeared in a second study, on yellow fever vaccine responses in identical twins.

The receptor comes from a woman aged 18 to 35 in good health. The chain has TRBV29-1 and TRBJ2-3; 10 nucleotides agree with TRBD2. The sequenced sample consisted of CD4+ T cells sorted from blood. CDR3 sequence reads: CSVEGLADTQYF. The CDR3 bases are TGCAGCGTTGAGGGACTAGCGGATACGCAGTATTTT.